This TCR beta chain was documented in a study of early stage breast cancer tumors (dated by TCRdb to about 2017). At the level of the whole study: Of the 15 to 20 invasive breast tumors, more than 9 were found to be estrogen receptor-positive, progesterone receptor-positive and HER2-negative. Of the roughly 12 ER+/PR+/HER2- tumors, eight were classified as invasive ductal carcinomas and four as invasive lobular carcinomas. On average, each sample had 9.5 to 10-fold read coverage. Across all samples, some 2.8 million templates representing roughly 1 million unique clonotypes were detected.

The table lists this clone with a count of one. Its antigen remains undetermined. One base away there is no much larger clone; base qualities are not given. Study-level results and caveats: Tumors showed approximately 2.4-fold higher T cell density and higher clonality than adjacent normal breast tissue. Because the cohort was small, analysis by tumor subtype was not possible. Repertoires from blood resembled normal breast more closely than tumor, and using blood as a reference for each tissue separated tumor from normal in 14 of 16 patients. Enriched TCRB sequences shared across patients were mostly commonly generated sequences, unlikely to play an important role in the tumor microenvironment. Bulk genomic DNA sequencing of unsorted cells missed chain pairing and functional markers such as CD4, CD8 and FOXP3.

Each sample was amplified in two independent genomic DNA replicates, using 0.5 ug for blood and about 1.6 ug for tumor or normal breast. TCRB sequencing of genomic DNA was carried out with the ImmunoSeq Intro kit according to the manufacturer's instructions. The multiplex PCR ran for 30 to 40 cycles using proprietary primers and spike-in control sequences for absolute quantification. Single-end 150-bp reads were used to sequence an 87-bp fragment spanning the CDR3 and the flanking V and J genes. Seven samples, with two replicates for each sample, were multiplexed per lane of an Illumina MiSeq using version 3.0 chemistry. As for how the authors treated the data: Raw data were processed by the vendor's proprietary pipeline, with both replicates merged into one result per sample. A clonotype was defined as productive rearrangements that share the same V-gene family, CDR3 amino acid sequence and J-gene segment. Clonality was calculated as 1 minus the normalized Shannon entropy (Pielou evenness) of TCRB abundances. To estimate T cell density, the total number of templates was divided by the number of input cells, which was inferred from the amount of DNA input. Recon, run with its default parameters, was used to estimate overall repertoire diversity and clonality. Tumor-enriched clonotypes were defined as having over 0.1% abundance in tumor and at least 32-fold higher abundance than in normal breast. TCRdb limited this immuneACCESS table to in-frame rearrangements with V and J called. A share of clones is missing; checked studies link under half to unresolved V genes, and the rest is unexplained. V and J calls plus clone size are reproduced from that table; the DNA served to infer D and trimming. Across this sample there are about 19,000 clones, with more than 70% seen only once. Jointly, the top ten make up less than 2% of the sample.

The study profiled bulk TCR beta-chain repertoires in matched peripheral blood, tumor and adjacent normal breast tissue taken from about 15 patients with early-stage breast cancer. Before surgery, roughly 5-10 mL of whole blood was collected in EDTA tubes and processed within 2 hours. Ficoll-Paque centrifugation in SepMate-50 tubes was used to isolate peripheral blood mononuclear cells. PBMCs were cryopreserved in aliquots of 2 to 4 million cells in about 90% FBS with about 10% DMSO and kept in liquid nitrogen. The Qiagen AllPrep DNA/RNA Mini kit was used to extract genomic DNA. The specimen was blood. This sequence was found in a person aged 65 to 79 with breast cancer.

The CDR3 protein sequence reads: CASSLKGALREKLFF. DNA sequence: TGTGCCAGCAGCTTGAAAGGGGCCCTCAGGGAAAAACTGTTTTTT. The sequence joins TRBV5-4 to TRBJ1-4, with a tentative D gene TRBD1 over 5 matching bases. V and J lose 1 base and 8 bases, and a span of 15 bases separates them. Measured from the cysteine to the phenylalanine, the CDR3 is 15 residues long. The DNA shown is the 45-base CDR3, in frame from base 1. From a lookup of the germline V gene (reference sequence), CDR1 and CDR2 are SGHNT and YYREEE.